This passage covers 18 T cell receptor beta chains from one sample sequenced in a study of technical replicates of blood from a few donors (dated by TCRdb to the late 2010s). The receptor library was made with the immunoSEQ multiplex PCR assay. The clones in this table, taken by TCRdb from immuneACCESS, are in-frame only. Not every clone is retained; where verified, under half of the shortfall comes from an unresolved V gene, and the cause of the rest is unknown. Within this sample are roughly 87,000 clones, with approximately 94% of them counted one time only. The ten largest clones capture roughly 0.22% of the sample. Sequenced: T cells isolated from PBMCs. The receptors were gathered from a human donor in good health.

The chain recombines TRBV7-9 with TRBJ1-4; 9 bases map to TRBD1. The CDR3 has 17 amino acids. Germline V CDR1 and CDR2: SEHNR, FQNEAQ (reference sequence). Trimming at V came to 5 bases and at J to 5 bases, leaving 12 bases not matched to a gene. CDR3: CASSTRPGQGANEKLFF. CDR3 coding DNA: TGTGCCAGCAGCACACGTCCGGGACAGGGTGCCAATGAAAAACTGTTTTTT.

The chain carries TRBV2 and TRBJ2-5; tentative D call: TRBD1 (6 bases). Germline assignment: CDR1 SNHLY and CDR2 FYNNEI. V gave up 2 bases and J gave up 1 base, with 8 bases separating them. The CDR3 is 14 amino acids. CDR3 in DNA: TGTGCCAGCAGTGAATGGGGGCGCCAAGAGACCCAGTACTTC. Amino acids: CASSEWGRQETQYF.

The chain couples TRBV21-1 to TRBJ1-1. TRBV21-1 is termed a pseudogene. The CDR3 loop spans 14 amino acids. In DNA form, the CDR3 reads TGTGCCAGCATTGGGAGGGGGGTAAACACTGAAGCTTTCTTT. Residues: CASIGRGVNTEAFF.

V and J are TRBV28 and TRBJ1-5, with D tentatively TRBD1 (5 bases). The length of the CDR3 is 15 residues. Germline-derived CDR1 and CDR2 are MDHEN and SYDVKM. Trimming stripped 0 bases from V and 7 bases from J, with 13 bases between. The CDR3 DNA reads TGTGCCAGCAGTTTATGGCCGGGGGGAAACCAGCCCCAGCATTTT. Translated, it gives CASSLWPGGNQPQHF.

The chain couples TRBV6-5 to TRBJ2-7, with 7 bases matching TRBD1. The germline CDR1 and CDR2 sequences are MNHEY and SVGAGI. The V gene end was trimmed by 5 bases and the J gene end by 2 bases; junction bases not matched to a gene: 6. The CDR3 has 14 amino acids. The CDR3: CASSTKGAAYEQYF. The CDR3, as DNA: TGTGCCAGCAGTACAAAGGGGGCGGCCTACGAGCAGTACTTC.

The chain recombines TRBV5-1 with TRBJ2-3, with 7 bases matching TRBD2. CDR3 length: 13 amino acids. Trimming removed 4 bases from V and 4 bases from J; junction bases left unmatched: 3. Germline loops: CDR1 SGHRS, CDR2 YFSETQ. The CDR3 here is CASSAGAADTQYF. The CDR3 DNA follows: TGCGCCAGCAGCGCGGGAGCGGCAGATACGCAGTATTTT.

V gene TRBV27 combines with J gene TRBJ2-7; D perhaps matches TRBD2 (5 bases). This CDR3 has 12 amino acids. V gave up 10 bases and J gave up 2 bases, with 12 bases separating them. Germline-derived CDR1 and CDR2 are MNHEY and SMNVEV (reference sequence). The CDR3 DNA is TGTGCCATCTCTGACGGGGCCTACGAGCAGTACTTC. Its protein is CAISDGAYEQYF.

The chain employs TRBV6-5 and TRBJ1-4, with 8 positions matching TRBD1. CDR1 MNHEY and CDR2 SVGAGI come from the germline V gene. The CDR3 loop spans 13 amino acids. Trimming removed 9 bases from V and 5 bases from J; junction bases left unmatched: 5. The CDR3 nucleotides are TGTGCCAGTGGGACAGGATTCAATGAAAAACTGTTTTTT. This gives the protein CASGTGFNEKLFF.

The V gene is TRBV7-6, the J gene TRBJ1-1; tentatively, D is TRBD1 (5 bases). Between the trimmed V and J ends, which lost 5 bases and 2 bases, there was a span of 9 bases. From germline, CDR1 is SGHVS and CDR2 FNYEAQ. The length of the CDR3 is 13 residues. CDR3 loop: CASSTDSNTEAFF. The CDR3 nucleotides read TGTGCCAGCAGCACAGACAGTAACACTGAAGCTTTCTTT.

This clone was seen just once. This chain connects TRBV19 to TRBJ1-5; perhaps TRBD1 as D (5 bases). The CDR3 is made up of 13 amino acids. Deletions cut 2 bases from V and 7 bases from J, with 9 bases between. Per the germline V gene, CDR1 is LNHDA and CDR2 is SQIVND (reference sequence). CDR3: CASSIPREQPQHF. In nucleotides, the CDR3 is TGTGCCAGTAGTATACCCAGGGAACAGCCCCAGCATTTT.

The chain links TRBV5-8 to TRBJ1-1; D is unclear. This CDR3 is 15 amino acids long. Trimming took 0 bases from V and 1 from J, leaving 10 bases between them. Germline loops: CDR1 SGHTS, CDR2 YDEGEE. DNA for the CDR3: TGTGCCAGCAGCTTGGCCTCTGCAGGGAACACTGAAGCTTTCTTT. Its protein product is CASSLASAGNTEAFF.

The V call is TRBV11-2, the J call TRBJ2-3; tentative D call: TRBD1 (6 bases). This CDR3 is 15 amino acids long. V dropped 1 base and J dropped 0 bases, with 8 bases sitting between them. Germline lookup yields CDR1 SGHAT and CDR2 FQNNGV. The CDR3 sequence: CASSLGTASTDTQYF. In nucleotides, the CDR3 is TGTGCCAGCAGCTTAGGGACAGCTAGCACAGATACGCAGTATTTT.

The chain links TRBV7-3 to TRBJ2-3; D may be TRBD2 (6 bases). The V end lost 1 base, the J end lost 5 bases, and 10 bases lay between the germline ends. Germline values: CDR1 SGHTA, CDR2 FQGTGA. The CDR3 sequence is 14 residues long. CDR3 bases: TGTGCCAGCAGCTTAAGCGGGATGAAAGATACGCAGTATTTT. Translation gives CASSLSGMKDTQYF. The entire variable domain, with the rest obtained from reference TRBV7-3 and TRBJ2-3, is as follows: GAGVSQTPSNKVTEKGKYVELRCDPISGHTALYWYRQSLGQGPEFLIYFQGTGAADDSGLPNDRFFAVRPEGSVSTLKIQRTERGDSAVYLCASSLSGMKDTQYFGPGTRLTVL.

This chain joins TRBV11-3 and TRBJ2-1, with 8 bases lining up with TRBD1. V shed 2 bases and J 5 bases; nucleotides not matched to a gene: 14. CDR3 length: 18 amino acids. CDR1 and CDR2 (germline): SGHNT, YENEEA. The CDR3 spells CASSLNRLRTGSDNEQFF. CDR3 sequence (DNA): TGTGCCAGCAGCTTAAACAGACTCCGGACAGGGTCTGACAATGAGCAGTTCTTC.

The chain employs TRBV4-1 and TRBJ1-3; no definite D call. The CDR3 runs to 15 residues. Germline-derived CDR1 and CDR2 are MGHRA and YSYEKL. V was pared by 0 bases and J by 0 bases, with 6 bases between. As DNA, the CDR3 is TGCGCCAGCAGCCAAGAATTCAGCTCTGGAAACACCATATATTTT. Protein sequence: CASSQEFSSGNTIYF.

The V call is TRBV28, the J call TRBJ2-7, with TRBD2 matching over 7 bases. This CDR3 region has 18 residues. J was trimmed by 3 bases and V by 7 bases; bases with no gene match: 21. Germline V gene data show CDR1 as MDHEN and CDR2 as SYDVKM. CDR3 coding DNA: TGTGCCAGCAACCTCCTGCACCCCGGCGCGGGAGTAGGCTACGAGCAGTACTTC. As protein: CASNLLHPGAGVGYEQYF.

This rearrangement joins TRBV11-2 to TRBJ1-1; D gene uncertain. CDR3 length: 14 amino acids. Trimming took 4 bases from V and 0 from J, leaving 9 bases between them. In germline, CDR1 is SGHAT, CDR2 FQNNGV. The CDR3 DNA follows: TGTGCCAGCAGCTCGTGGGAGATGAACACTGAAGCTTTCTTT. This gives the protein CASSSWEMNTEAFF.

The rearrangement uses TRBV28 and TRBJ1-1; possibly TRBD1 for D (5 bases). This CDR3 comprises 14 residues. V shed 3 bases and J shed 3 bases, with 11 bases lying between them. The germline V gene has CDR1 MDHEN and CDR2 SYDVKM. CDR3 region: CASSFPRVDTEAFF. Written as DNA, the CDR3 is TGTGCCAGCAGTTTCCCCAGGGTTGACACTGAAGCTTTCTTT.